This entry lists 25 T cell receptor beta chains sequenced from one sample in a study of T cell responses to AZD1222 COVID-19 vaccine. The assay was immunoSEQ multiplex PCR, and TCRdb's table has in-frame clones only and misses some. The profile shows some 150,000 clones, approximately 92% of them singletons. The source material was peripheral blood, sampled 28 days after the second AZD1222 dose. The origin of the receptors is an adult who received the AZD1222 COVID-19 vaccine.

The gene calls are TRBV6-5 and TRBJ2-3, with 10 bases identical to TRBD2. Looked up from germline, CDR1 is MNHEY and CDR2 is SVGAGI. This CDR3 has 15 residues. The V segment lost 7 bases and the J segment 6 bases; nucleotides outside the gene matches: 10. CDR3 sequence reads: CASTVDSGRLDTQYF. The CDR3 coding sequence is TGTGCCAGCACAGTAGATAGCGGGAGGTTGGATACGCAGTATTTT.

The V and J genes are TRBV19 and TRBJ1-2, with D uncertain. The germline gives CDR1 LNHDA, CDR2 SQIVND (reference sequence). V was shortened by 3 bases and J by 5 bases, with 13 bases between the two germline ends. The CDR3 sequence is 14 residues long. DNA for the CDR3: TGTGCCAGTAGTATTCTGGCAGGAGAATATGGCTACACCTTC. Its protein product is CASSILAGEYGYTF.

The CDR3 loop reads CASTSGTRGSPLHF. CDR3 bases: TGTGCCAGCACGTCCGGGACAAGGGGTTCACCCCTCCACTTT. This chain uses TRBV6-5 with TRBJ1-6; possibly TRBD1 for D (6 bases). In germline, CDR1 is MNHEY, CDR2 SVGAGI. The CDR3 sequence is 14 residues long. V was clipped by 7 bases and J by 9 bases, with 16 bases between them.

The genes are TRBV19 and TRBJ1-3; TRBD1 agrees at 7 bases. V was clipped by 5 bases and J by 2 bases; unmatched bases: 9. Germline V gene sequence: CDR1 LNHDA, CDR2 SQIVND (reference sequence). The CDR3 covers 16 residues. CDR3 sequence: CASSRGDSATGNTIYF. The CDR3 DNA reads TGTGCCAGTAGTCGCGGGGACAGCGCTACTGGAAACACCATATATTTT.

The chain is built from TRBV28 and TRBJ2-1; 9 bases align to TRBD1. CDR1 and CDR2 from the germline V gene are MDHEN and SYDVKM. The CDR3 consists of 17 residues. V shed 5 bases and J 3 bases; nucleotides not matched to a gene: 11. In DNA form, the CDR3 reads TGTGCCAGCAGTGTCCCCTTCCTGGACAGGGGCTACAATGAGCAGTTCTTC. This codes for CASSVPFLDRGYNEQFF.

This clone was seen a single time. V and J are TRBV5-6 and TRBJ1-2; D call uncertain. This CDR3 has 13 amino acids. With 0 bases removed from V and 4 bases from J, the gap between germline ends came to 7 bases. Germline V CDR1 and CDR2: SGHDT, YYEEEE. CDR3 residues: CASSLVPGYGYTF. The CDR3 DNA reads as TGTGCCAGCAGCTTGGTGCCGGGCTATGGCTACACCTTC. Filled out from reference TRBV5-6 and TRBJ1-2, the complete variable domain reads DAGVTQSPTHLIKTRGQQVTLRCSPKSGHDTVSWYQQALGQGPQFIFQYYEEEERQRGNFPDRFSGHQFPNYSSELNVNALLLGDSALYLCASSLVPGYGYTFGSGTRLTVV.

The chain couples TRBV12-3 or TRBV12-4 to TRBJ2-1; D not resolved. With 5 bases removed from V and 8 bases from J, the gap between germline ends came to 13 bases. This CDR3 comprises 13 residues. The CDR3 nucleotides read TGTGCCAGCAGTGCAAGACGTAGATATGAGCAGTTCTTC. Encoded protein: CASSARRRYEQFF.

The chain couples TRBV15 to TRBJ1-2; D is perhaps TRBD1 (5 bases). CDR3 length: 14 residues. Per germline, CDR1 LNHNV and CDR2 YYDKDF (reference sequence). V gave up 5 bases and J gave up 6 bases, with 16 bases separating them. CDR3 nucleotides: TGTGCCACCAGCGAAAGAAGAGGGGATGATGGCTACACCTTC. It specifies CATSERRGDDGYTF.

The chain links TRBV25-1 to TRBJ1-1; D is ambiguous. This CDR3 is 14 amino acids long. V shed 4 bases and J shed 2 bases, with 11 bases lying between them. Germline V gene lookup returns CDR1 MGHDK and CDR2 SYGVNS. The CDR3 is CASSGGFGNTEAFF. CDR3 nucleotide sequence: TGTGCCAGCAGTGGGGGTTTTGGTAACACTGAAGCTTTCTTT.

The chain links TRBV6-5 to TRBJ1-1, with D uncertain. CDR3 length equals 13 residues. CDR1 and CDR2 (germline): MNHEY, SVGAGI. Trimming removed 6 bases from V and 2 bases from J, with 10 bases in between. The CDR3 reads CASSLTTNTEAFF. The CDR3 bases are TGTGCCAGCAGCCTTACAACTAACACTGAAGCTTTCTTT.

The V gene is TRBV28, the J gene TRBJ1-4; D not certain. The V gene lost 6 bases and the J gene lost 7 bases, with 18 bases spanning the gap. Germline CDR1 reads MDHEN; CDR2 reads SYDVKM. This CDR3 is built from 15 residues. CDR3 loop: CASSHRAPGGEKLFF. The CDR3 DNA reads as TGTGCCAGCAGCCACCGGGCTCCCGGCGGTGAAAAACTGTTTTTT. Supplemented by reference TRBV28 and TRBJ1-4, the full variable domain reads DVKVTQSSRYLVKRTGEKVFLECVQDMDHENMFWYRQDPGLGLRLIYFSYDVKMKEKGDIPEGYSVSREKKERFSLILESASTNQTSMYLCASSHRAPGGEKLFFGSGTQLSVL.

The gene calls are TRBV29-1 and TRBJ1-2; D possibly corresponds to TRBD1 (6 bases). V lost 8 bases, J lost 5 bases, and 18 bases lay in between. This CDR3 is 13 amino acids long. Germline assignment: CDR1 SQVTM and CDR2 ANQGSEA. DNA of the CDR3: TGCAGCTCCGTTCCCCAGGGGAGGTATGGCTACACCTTC. It specifies CSSVPQGRYGYTF.

J is TRBJ2-7 and V is TRBV15; D might be TRBD1 or TRBD2, each matching 6 bases. Per germline, CDR1 LNHNV and CDR2 YYDKDF (reference sequence). The germline V and J ends were trimmed by 0 bases and 2 bases, with 8 bases remaining between them. This CDR3 comprises 14 residues. CDR3 nucleotide sequence: TGTGCCACCAGCAGAGATCGGGGGCCCTACGAGCAGTACTTC. Translated, it gives CATSRDRGPYEQYF.

This sequence joins TRBV24-1 and TRBJ2-3, with a weak D call TRBD2 (5 bases). Between the trimmed V and J ends, which lost 9 bases and 1 base, there was a span of 7 bases. The CDR3 has 12 residues. Per the germline V gene, CDR1 is KGHDR and CDR2 is SFDVKD. The CDR3 is CATSAGTDTQYF. The DNA of the CDR3 is TGTGCCACCTCAGCGGGCACAGATACGCAGTATTTT.

The chain recombines TRBV11-2 with TRBJ1-5; D is unclear. The CDR3 sequence is 15 residues long. CDR1 is SGHAT and CDR2 is FQNNGV in the germline V gene. Trimming shortened V by 5 bases and J by 3 bases, and 14 bases separated the two germline ends. CDR3 sequence reads: CASSPFESANQPQHF. The CDR3 DNA is TGTGCCAGCAGCCCCTTCGAGAGCGCCAATCAGCCCCAGCATTTT.

This chain links TRBV7-9 with TRBJ2-1, with a weak D call TRBD2 (6 bases). The length of the CDR3 is 17 residues. Germline V gene sequence: CDR1 SEHNR, CDR2 FQNEAQ (reference sequence). Trimming shortened V by 4 bases and J by 5 bases, and 21 bases separated the two germline ends. CDR3: CASSSWEAASWHNEQFF. As DNA, the CDR3 is TGTGCCAGCAGCTCCTGGGAGGCGGCTAGCTGGCACAATGAGCAGTTCTTC.

The genes are TRBV5-1 and TRBJ2-5; TRBD2 aligns across 14 bases. The CDR3 consists of 16 residues. The V gene's germline CDR1 is SGHRS and CDR2 YFSETQ. V gave up 2 bases and J gave up 5 bases; unmatched junction bases: 5. The CDR3 is CASSFGLAGGRETQYF. As DNA, the CDR3 is TGCGCCAGCAGCTTCGGACTAGCGGGAGGTCGGGAGACCCAGTACTTC.

This chain connects TRBV7-9 to TRBJ1-5, with D possibly TRBD1 on 6 matching bases. This CDR3 has 19 amino acids. CDR1 is SEHNR, CDR2 FQNEAQ, per germline (reference sequence). V gave up 1 base and J gave up 0 bases, with 19 bases separating them. CDR3 sequence reads: CASSLGGWDTGHSNQPQHF. The CDR3 region has the DNA TGTGCCAGCAGCTTAGGGGGATGGGACACGGGTCATAGCAATCAGCCCCAGCATTTT.

The chain carries TRBV5-4 and TRBJ1-4; D gene ambiguous. Looked up from germline, CDR1 is SGHNT and CDR2 is YYREEE (reference sequence). The germline V and J ends were trimmed by 5 bases and 7 bases, with 15 bases remaining between them. The CDR3 contains 14 residues. CDR3 sequence (DNA): TGTGCCAGCAGTTCCCCTTTAATAGGTGAAAAACTGTTTTTT. Translated, it gives CASSSPLIGEKLFF.

The chain couples TRBV6-1 to TRBJ1-3; 7 nucleotides agree with TRBD1. This CDR3 contains 14 residues. Per germline, CDR1 MNHNS and CDR2 SASEGT. The V segment lost 2 bases and the J segment 7 bases; nucleotides outside the gene matches: 5. DNA for the CDR3: TGTGCCAGCAGTGAATTCGGGACAGCTAACACCATATATTTT. Residues: CASSEFGTANTIYF.

This chain joins TRBV6-5 and TRBJ2-3; D may be TRBD2 (6 bases). The CDR3 spans 15 residues. The V and J ends lost 7 bases and 0 bases respectively, with 14 bases between them. Per the germline V gene, CDR1 is MNHEY and CDR2 is SVGAGI. The CDR3 protein is CASIPRGTSTDTQYF. In nucleotides, the CDR3 is TGTGCCAGCATACCTCGAGGGACTAGCACAGATACGCAGTATTTT.

The CDR3 DNA reads as TGCGCCAGCAGCCAATGGAGCGGGAGGGCTCAAGAGACCCAGTACTTC. It encodes CASSQWSGRAQETQYF. This chain uses TRBV4-1 with TRBJ2-5, with 10 bases aligning to TRBD2. Trimming took 2 bases from V and 2 from J; bases not matched to a gene: 5. This CDR3 region has 16 residues. Germline V gene lookup returns CDR1 MGHRA and CDR2 YSYEKL.

The chain recombines TRBV18 with TRBJ2-3, with TRBD2 matching over 8 bases. V was clipped by 11 bases and J by 2 bases; unmatched bases: 15. Germline V gene sequence: CDR1 KGHSH, CDR2 LQKENI. This CDR3 spans 16 amino acids. The CDR3 is CASGGAGALNTDTQYF. Here the CDR3 DNA reads TGTGCCTCCGGGGGAGCGGGAGCCCTTAACACAGATACGCAGTATTTT. The full variable domain, its missing parts supplied by reference TRBV18 and TRBJ2-3, is NAGVMQNPRHLVRRRGQEARLRCSPMKGHSHVYWYRQLPEEGLKFMVYLQKENIIDESGMPKERFSAEFPKEGPSILRIQQVVRGDSAAYFCASGGAGALNTDTQYFGPGTRLTVL.

The chain uses TRBV11-2 and TRBJ1-1; unclear D gene. The V end was cut by 0 bases, the J end by 1 base, with 12 bases between. CDR1 and CDR2 (germline): SGHAT, FQNNGV. The CDR3 runs to 16 residues. The CDR3 bases are TGTGCCAGCAGCTTAGATTGGGCACGCCCGAACACTGAAGCTTTCTTT. Residues: CASSLDWARPNTEAFF.

This rearrangement joins TRBV6-6 to TRBJ1-4; D unresolved. This CDR3 is built from 14 residues. V shed 2 bases and J shed 4 bases, with 8 bases lying between them. Germline CDR1 reads MNHNY; CDR2 reads SVGAGI (reference sequence). The CDR3 coding sequence is TGTGCCAGCAGTTACAGAACGGGTAATGAAAAACTGTTTTTT. Translated, it gives CASSYRTGNEKLFF.